The source of this TCR beta chain is a study of cytotoxic CD8 clonotypes in ibrutinib-treated CLL. The wider study: Per sample, productive templates averaged around 250,000 and productive rearrangements averaged roughly 91,000. Whole-study findings and limits: Baseline clonality, higher than in age-matched healthy donors, tracked circulating CD8+ T-cell counts.

Worth noting for this clone: Its antigen remains unknown.

This CDR3 spans 16 amino acids. Germline CDR1 MGHRA, CDR2 YSYEKL. V lost 6 bases to trimming and J lost 1 base; unmatched junction nucleotides: 10. Here immunoSEQ multiplex PCR was the method, and the copy in TCRdb shows in-frame clones only, minus some. The table has 120,000 to 150,000 clones, around 93% seen once; the top ten hold under 14%. Source: PBMCs, taken after 12 months of ibrutinib treatment. The chain uses TRBV4-1 and TRBJ2-5; TRBD2 aligns across 8 bases. This TCR was sampled from a human donor with chronic lymphocytic leukemia. The CDR3 loop is CASSQSAAGVQETQYF. DNA of the CDR3: TGCGCCAGCAGTCAATCGGCAGCGGGGGTCCAAGAGACCCAGTACTTC.